A single sample is the source of the 4 T cell receptor beta chains below, sequenced in a study of blood T cells in healthy people across ages. It was with a sample-barcoded 5' primer and a J-beta primer mix that a second PCR of roughly 7 to 12 cycles was run. TCRdb re-analysed the 5' RACE reads in MiXCR, keeping a single row per CDR3 protein. Of over 550,000 distinct CDR3 sequences listed, about 30% are singletons. Sample: blood. These receptors all come from a woman of 80 years or more in good health.

This clonotype was detected many times. This rearrangement joins TRBV27 to TRBJ1-1; 9 bases align to TRBD1. Trimming took 9 bases from V and 7 from J; bases not matched to a gene: 15. CDR1 and CDR2 (germline): MNHEY, SMNVEV (reference sequence). This CDR3 is built from 15 residues. The CDR3 loop reads CASGPGQGQTGEAFF. As DNA, the CDR3 is TGTGCCAGTGGTCCGGGACAGGGCCAAACCGGTGAAGCTTTCTTT.

This clonotype was observed a few times. This chain uses TRBV20-1 with TRBJ1-2; D is possibly TRBD1 (5 bases). Germline CDR1 reads DFQATT; CDR2 reads SNEGSKA (reference sequence). Between the trimmed V and J ends, which lost 6 bases and 8 bases, there was a span of 16 bases. This CDR3 comprises 12 residues. CDR3 coding DNA: TGCAGTGCCTCACCGGGACTGAGGGGCTACACCTTC. Translated, it gives CSASPGLRGYTF.

Turning to this clonotype: This may be a read error: a much more frequent sequence differs by one nucleotide. The chain couples TRBV24-1 to TRBJ2-1, with unresolved D. The CDR3 covers 12 residues. Germline V lookup: CDR1 KGHDR, CDR2 SFDVKD. The DNA of the CDR3 is TGTGCCGCCAGCCTCAACCAGGAGACCCAGTTCTTC. It codes for CAASLNQETQFF.

Details on this clonotype: An end of the junction does not agree with germline; a read error may underlie this. The chain has TRBV20-1 and TRBJ2-1; weak D call: TRBD2 (7 bases). The CDR3 loop spans 15 amino acids. Germline values: CDR1 DFQATT, CDR2 SNEGSKA (reference sequence). The CDR3 spells CSEEKGGHPHNEQFF. As DNA, the CDR3 is TGTAGTGAGGAGAAGGGGGGGCACCCCCACAATGAGCAGTTCTTC.